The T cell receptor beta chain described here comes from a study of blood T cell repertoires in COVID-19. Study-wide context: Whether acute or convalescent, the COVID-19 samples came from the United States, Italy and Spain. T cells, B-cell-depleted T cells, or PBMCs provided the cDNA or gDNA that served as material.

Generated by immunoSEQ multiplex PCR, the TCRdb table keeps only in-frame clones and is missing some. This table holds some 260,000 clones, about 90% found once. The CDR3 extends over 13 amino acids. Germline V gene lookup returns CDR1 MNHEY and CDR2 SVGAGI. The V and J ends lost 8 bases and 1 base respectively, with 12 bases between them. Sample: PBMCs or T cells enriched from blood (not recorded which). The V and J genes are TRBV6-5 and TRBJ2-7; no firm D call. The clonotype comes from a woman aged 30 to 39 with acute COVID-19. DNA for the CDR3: TGTGCCAGCGCGATGGTCCCTTCCTACGAGCAGTACTTC. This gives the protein CASAMVPSYEQYF.